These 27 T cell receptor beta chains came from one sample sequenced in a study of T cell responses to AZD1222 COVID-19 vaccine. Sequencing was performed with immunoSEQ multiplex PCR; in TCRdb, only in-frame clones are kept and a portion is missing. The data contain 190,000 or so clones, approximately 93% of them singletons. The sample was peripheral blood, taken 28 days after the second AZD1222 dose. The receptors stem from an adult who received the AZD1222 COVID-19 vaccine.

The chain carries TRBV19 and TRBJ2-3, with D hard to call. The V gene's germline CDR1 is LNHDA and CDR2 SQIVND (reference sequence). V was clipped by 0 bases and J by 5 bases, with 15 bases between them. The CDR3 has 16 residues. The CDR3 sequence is CASSIEGSFGGDTQYF. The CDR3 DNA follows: TGTGCCAGTAGTATAGAGGGCAGCTTTGGCGGAGATACGCAGTATTTT.

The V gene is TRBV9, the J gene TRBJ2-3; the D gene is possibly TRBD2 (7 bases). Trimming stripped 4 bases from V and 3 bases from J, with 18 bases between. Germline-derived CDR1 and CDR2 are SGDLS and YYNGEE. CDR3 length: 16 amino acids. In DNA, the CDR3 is TGTGCCAGCAGCCCTAGGGGGGGATACGAAACAGATACGCAGTATTTT. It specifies CASSPRGGYETDTQYF.

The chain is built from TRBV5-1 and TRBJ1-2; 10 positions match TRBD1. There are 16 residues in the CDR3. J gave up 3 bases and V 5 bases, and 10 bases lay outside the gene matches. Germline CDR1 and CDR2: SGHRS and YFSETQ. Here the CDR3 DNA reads TGCGCCAGCAGTTCAACCGGGACAGGGGTTGACTATGGCTACACCTTC. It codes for CASSSTGTGVDYGYTF. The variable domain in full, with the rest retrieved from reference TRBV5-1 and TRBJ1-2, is KAGVTQTPRYLIKTRGQQVTLSCSPISGHRSVSWYQQTPGQGLQFLFEYFSETQRNKGNFPGRFSGRQFSNSRSEMNVSTLELGDSALYLCASSSTGTGVDYGYTFGSGTRLTVV.

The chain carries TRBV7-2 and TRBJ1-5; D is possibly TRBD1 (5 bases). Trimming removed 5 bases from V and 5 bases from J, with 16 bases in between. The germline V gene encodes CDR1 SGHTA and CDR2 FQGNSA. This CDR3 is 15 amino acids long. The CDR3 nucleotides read TGTGCCAGCAGCAGACGCGGGACGGGGGATCAGCCCCAGCATTTT. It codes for CASSRRGTGDQPQHF.

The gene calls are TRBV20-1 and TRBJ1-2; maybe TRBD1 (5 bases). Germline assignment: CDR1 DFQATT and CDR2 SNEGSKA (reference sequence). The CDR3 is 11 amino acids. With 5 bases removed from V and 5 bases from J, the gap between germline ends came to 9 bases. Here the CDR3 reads CSAYGAYGYTF. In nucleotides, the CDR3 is TGCAGTGCTTACGGGGCTTATGGCTACACCTTC.

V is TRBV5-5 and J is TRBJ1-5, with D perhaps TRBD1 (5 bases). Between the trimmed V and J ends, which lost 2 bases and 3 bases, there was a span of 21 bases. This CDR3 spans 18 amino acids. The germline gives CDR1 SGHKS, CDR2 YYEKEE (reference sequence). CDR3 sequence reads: CASSLNFFGTDDNQPQHF. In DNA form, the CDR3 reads TGTGCCAGCAGCTTAAACTTTTTCGGGACGGATGACAATCAGCCCCAGCATTTT.

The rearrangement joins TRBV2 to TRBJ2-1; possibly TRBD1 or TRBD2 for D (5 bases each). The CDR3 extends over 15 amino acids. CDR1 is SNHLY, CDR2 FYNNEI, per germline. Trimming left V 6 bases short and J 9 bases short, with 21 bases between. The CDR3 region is CASSQRGPGLVEQFF. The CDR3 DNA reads TGTGCCAGCAGCCAACGGGGCCCAGGGTTGGTTGAGCAGTTCTTC. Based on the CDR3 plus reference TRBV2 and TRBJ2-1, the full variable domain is EPEVTQTPSHQVTQMGQEVILRCVPISNHLYFYWYRQILGQKVEFLVSFYNNEISEKSEIFDDQFSVERPDGSNFTLKIRSTKLEDSAMYFCASSQRGPGLVEQFFGPGTRLTVL.

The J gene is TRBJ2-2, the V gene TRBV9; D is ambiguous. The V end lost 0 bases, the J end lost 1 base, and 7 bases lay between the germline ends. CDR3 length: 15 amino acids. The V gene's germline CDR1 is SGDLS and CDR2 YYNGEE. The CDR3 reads CASSVVPLNTGELFF. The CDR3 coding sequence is TGTGCCAGCAGCGTAGTACCCCTGAACACCGGGGAGCTGTTTTTT.

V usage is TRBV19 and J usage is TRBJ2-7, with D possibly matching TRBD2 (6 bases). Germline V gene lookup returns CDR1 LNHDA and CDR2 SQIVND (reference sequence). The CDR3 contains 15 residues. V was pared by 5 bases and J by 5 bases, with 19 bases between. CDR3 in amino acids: CASSRGQGGWDEQYF. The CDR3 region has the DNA TGTGCCAGTAGTCGGGGTCAGGGAGGATGGGACGAGCAGTACTTC.

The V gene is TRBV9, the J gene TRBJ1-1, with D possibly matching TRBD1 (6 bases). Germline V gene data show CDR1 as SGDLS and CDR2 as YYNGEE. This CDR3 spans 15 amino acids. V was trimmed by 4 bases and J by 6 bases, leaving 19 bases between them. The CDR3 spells CASSPHPGAGAEAFF. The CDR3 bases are TGTGCCAGCAGCCCCCACCCGGGGGCAGGGGCTGAAGCTTTCTTT.

CDR3 coding DNA: TGTGCCAGCAGCAATGACGGGGGTAGCGCAGATACGCAGTATTTT. This translates into CASSNDGGSADTQYF. The J gene is TRBJ2-3, the V gene TRBV7-9; the D gene is possibly TRBD2 (6 bases). The V and J ends lost 5 bases and 4 bases respectively, with 16 bases between them. From germline, CDR1 is SEHNR and CDR2 FQNEAQ (reference sequence). The CDR3 covers 15 residues. Full variable domain (rest looked up from reference TRBV7-9 and TRBJ2-3): DTGVSQNPRHKITKRGQNVTFRCDPISEHNRLYWYRQTLGQGPEFLTYFQNEAQLEKSRLLSDRFSAERPKGSFSTLEIQRTEQGDSAMYLCASSNDGGSADTQYFGPGTRLTVL.

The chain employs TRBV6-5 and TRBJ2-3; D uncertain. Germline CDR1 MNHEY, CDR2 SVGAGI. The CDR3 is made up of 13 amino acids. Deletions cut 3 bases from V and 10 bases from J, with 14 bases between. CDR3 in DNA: TGTGCCAGCAGTTATTCCTACGCGGTGGCGCAGTATTTT. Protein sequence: CASSYSYAVAQYF.

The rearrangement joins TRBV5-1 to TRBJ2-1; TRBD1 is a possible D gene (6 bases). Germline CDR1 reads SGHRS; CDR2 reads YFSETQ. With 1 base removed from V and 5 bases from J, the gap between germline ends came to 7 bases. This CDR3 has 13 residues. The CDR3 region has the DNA TGCGCCAGCAGCTTGACAGGGCACAATGAGCAGTTCTTC. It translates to CASSLTGHNEQFF.

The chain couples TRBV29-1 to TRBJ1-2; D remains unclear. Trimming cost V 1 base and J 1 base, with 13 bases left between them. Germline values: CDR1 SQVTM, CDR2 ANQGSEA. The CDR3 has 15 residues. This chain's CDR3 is CSVEAWRELNYGYTF. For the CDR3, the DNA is TGCAGCGTTGAAGCCTGGAGGGAGCTTAACTATGGCTACACCTTC. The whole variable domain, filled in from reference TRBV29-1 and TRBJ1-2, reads SAVISQKPSRDICQRGTSLTIQCQVDSQVTMMFWYRQQPGQSLTLIATANQGSEATYESGFVIDKFPISRPNLTFSTLTVSNMSPEDSSIYLCSVEAWRELNYGYTFGSGTRLTVV.

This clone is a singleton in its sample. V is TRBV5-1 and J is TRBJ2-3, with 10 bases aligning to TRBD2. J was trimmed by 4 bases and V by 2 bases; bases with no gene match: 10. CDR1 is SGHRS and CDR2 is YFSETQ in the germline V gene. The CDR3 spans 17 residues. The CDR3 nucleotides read TGCGCCAGCAGCTTATCGCAGGGTAGCGGGGGGTCAGATACGCAGTATTTT. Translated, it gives CASSLSQGSGGSDTQYF.

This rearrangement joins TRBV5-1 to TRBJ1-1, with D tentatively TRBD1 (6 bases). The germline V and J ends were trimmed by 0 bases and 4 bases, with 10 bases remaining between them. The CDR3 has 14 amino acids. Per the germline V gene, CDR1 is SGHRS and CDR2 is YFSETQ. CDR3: CASSLEAGVTEAFF. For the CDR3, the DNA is TGCGCCAGCAGCTTGGAGGCAGGGGTCACTGAAGCTTTCTTT.

CDR3 sequence reads: CASSPLPGQDMNTEAFF. The CDR3 bases are TGTGCCAGTAGTCCCCTACCGGGACAAGATATGAACACTGAAGCTTTCTTT. The chain carries TRBV19 and TRBJ1-1, with D possibly TRBD1 on 6 matching bases. V was clipped by 5 bases and J by 0 bases, with 19 bases between them. The CDR3 loop spans 17 amino acids. Germline values: CDR1 LNHDA, CDR2 SQIVND (reference sequence).

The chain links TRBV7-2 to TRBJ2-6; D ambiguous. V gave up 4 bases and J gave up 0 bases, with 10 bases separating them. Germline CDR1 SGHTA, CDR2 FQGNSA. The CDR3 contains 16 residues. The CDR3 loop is CASSSGSGSGANVLTF. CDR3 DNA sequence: TGTGCCAGCAGCTCAGGTTCTGGCTCTGGGGCCAACGTCCTGACTTTC.

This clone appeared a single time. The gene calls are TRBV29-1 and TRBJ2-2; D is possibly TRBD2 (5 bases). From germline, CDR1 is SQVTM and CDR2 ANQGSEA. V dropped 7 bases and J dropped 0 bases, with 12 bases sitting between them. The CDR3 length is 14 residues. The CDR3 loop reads CSASRSSNTGELFF. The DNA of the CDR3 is TGCAGCGCTAGCAGGAGTTCGAACACCGGGGAGCTGTTTTTT.

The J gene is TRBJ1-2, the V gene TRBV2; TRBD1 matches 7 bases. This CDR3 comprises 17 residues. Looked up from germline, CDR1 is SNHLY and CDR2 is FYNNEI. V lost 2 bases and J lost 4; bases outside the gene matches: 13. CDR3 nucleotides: TGTGCCAGCAGTGAATACGATGGGCCGACAGGGATCTATGGCTACACCTTC. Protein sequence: CASSEYDGPTGIYGYTF.

This CDR3 is CASSSSRDQSTDTQYF. As DNA, the CDR3 is TGTGCCAGCAGCTCAAGCCGGGACCAAAGCACAGATACGCAGTATTTT. The rearrangement links TRBV11-2 to TRBJ2-3; D is perhaps TRBD1 or TRBD2 (5 bases each). CDR3 length: 16 amino acids. Germline CDR1 is SGHAT and CDR2 is FQNNGV. Trimming took 4 bases from V and 0 from J, leaving 14 bases between them.

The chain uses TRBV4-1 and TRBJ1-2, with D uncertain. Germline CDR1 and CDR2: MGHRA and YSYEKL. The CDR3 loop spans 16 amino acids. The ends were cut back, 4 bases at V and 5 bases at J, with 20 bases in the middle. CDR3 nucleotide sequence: TGCGCCAGCAGCCCAAGCCCCCGGGAAGTAGTATATGGCTACACCTTC. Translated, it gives CASSPSPREVVYGYTF.

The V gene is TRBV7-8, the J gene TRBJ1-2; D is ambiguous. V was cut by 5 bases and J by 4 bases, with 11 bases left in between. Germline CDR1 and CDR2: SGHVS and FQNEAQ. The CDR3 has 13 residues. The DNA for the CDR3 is TGTGCCAGCAGCGTATTAGTGGGCTATGGCTACACCTTC. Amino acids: CASSVLVGYGYTF.

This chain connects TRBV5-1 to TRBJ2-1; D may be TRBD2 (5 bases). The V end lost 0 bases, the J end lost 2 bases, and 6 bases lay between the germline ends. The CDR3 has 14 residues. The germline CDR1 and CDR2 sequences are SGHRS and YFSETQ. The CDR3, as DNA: TGCGCCAGCAGCTTGGCCGGGGCCTACAATGAGCAGTTCTTC. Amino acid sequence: CASSLAGAYNEQFF.

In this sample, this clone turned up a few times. The CDR3 here is CASSHRRQGALNQETQYF. Here the CDR3 DNA reads TGTGCCAGCTCACACAGAAGACAGGGGGCGTTAAACCAAGAGACCCAGTACTTC. This chain connects TRBV18 to TRBJ2-5; TRBD1 matches at 10 bases. The V gene end was trimmed by 4 bases and the J gene end by 0 bases; junction bases not matched to a gene: 11. Germline-derived CDR1 and CDR2 are KGHSH and LQKENI. This CDR3 contains 18 residues. Drawing the rest from reference TRBV18 and TRBJ2-5, the complete variable domain is NAGVMQNPRHLVRRRGQEARLRCSPMKGHSHVYWYRQLPEEGLKFMVYLQKENIIDESGMPKERFSAEFPKEGPSILRIQQVVRGDSAAYFCASSHRRQGALNQETQYFGPGTRLLVL.

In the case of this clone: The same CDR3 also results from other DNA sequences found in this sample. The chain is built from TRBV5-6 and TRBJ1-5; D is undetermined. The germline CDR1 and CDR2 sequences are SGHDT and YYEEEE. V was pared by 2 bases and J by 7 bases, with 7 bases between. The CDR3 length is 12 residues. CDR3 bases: TGTGCCAGCAGCTTTCGCGGCCAGCCCCAGCATTTT. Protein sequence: CASSFRGQPQHF. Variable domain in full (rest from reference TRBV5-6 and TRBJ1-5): DAGVTQSPTHLIKTRGQQVTLRCSPKSGHDTVSWYQQALGQGPQFIFQYYEEEERQRGNFPDRFSGHQFPNYSSELNVNALLLGDSALYLCASSFRGQPQHFGDGTRLSIL.

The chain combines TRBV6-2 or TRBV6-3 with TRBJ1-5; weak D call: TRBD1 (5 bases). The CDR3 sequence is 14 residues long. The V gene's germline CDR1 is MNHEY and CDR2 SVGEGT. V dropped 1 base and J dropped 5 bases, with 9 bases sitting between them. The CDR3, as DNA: TGTGCCAGCAGTTACTATGGGGGGGATCAGCCCCAGCATTTT. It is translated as CASSYYGGDQPQHF.